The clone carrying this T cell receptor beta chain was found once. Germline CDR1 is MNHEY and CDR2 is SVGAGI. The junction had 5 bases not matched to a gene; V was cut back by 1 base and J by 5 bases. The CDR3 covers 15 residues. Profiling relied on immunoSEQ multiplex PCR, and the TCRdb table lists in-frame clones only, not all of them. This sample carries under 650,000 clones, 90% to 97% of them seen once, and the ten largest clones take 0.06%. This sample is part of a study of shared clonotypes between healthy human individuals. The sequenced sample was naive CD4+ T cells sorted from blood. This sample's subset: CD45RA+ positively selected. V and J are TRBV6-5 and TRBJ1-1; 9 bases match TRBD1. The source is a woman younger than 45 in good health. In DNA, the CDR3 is TGTGCCAGCAGTTACTGGGACAGGGTTGGAACTGAAGCTTTCTTT. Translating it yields CASSYWDRVGTEAFF.